The 29 T cell receptor beta chains listed next were all sequenced from one sample in a study of shared T cell receptors in the human thymus. This table comes from immunoSEQ multiplex PCR, and its TCRdb copy is limited to in-frame clones, with some not included. This sample yields about 380,000 clones, of which over 90% are seen a single time; approximately 0.02% belongs to the top ten. The sample consisted of thymocytes. The receptors originated from a human donor.

Points on this clone: An end of the junction does not agree with germline; a read error may underlie this. The chain combines TRBV5-6 with TRBJ1-2; TRBD1 agrees at 7 bases. CDR3 size: 13 residues. CDR1 SGHDT and CDR2 YYEEEE come from the germline V gene. CDR3 sequence (DNA): TGTGCCAGCAGCCCACAACGTATGGACAGGCGACGATTC. Translating gives CASSPQRMDRRRF.

J is TRBJ1-3 and V is TRBV14; D unresolved. The CDR3 loop spans 17 amino acids. V was clipped by 4 bases and J by 2 bases, with 18 bases between them. Germline CDR1 reads SGHDN; CDR2 reads FVKESK. Written as DNA, the CDR3 is TGTGCCAGCAGCCTATCCAGAAGGCGTGGACCTGGAAACACCATATATTTT. Translated: CASSLSRRRGPGNTIYF.

The table lists this clone with a few counts. The rearrangement links TRBV19 to TRBJ1-1, with D possibly matching TRBD1 (5 bases). Per germline, CDR1 LNHDA and CDR2 SQIVND (reference sequence). Trimming cost V 4 bases and J 5 bases, with 11 bases left between them. This CDR3 contains 13 residues. This CDR3 reads CASSTGKGTEAFF. The CDR3 nucleotides are TGTGCCAGTAGTACAGGGAAGGGGACTGAAGCTTTCTTT.

V gene TRBV28 combines with J gene TRBJ2-7, with D perhaps given as TRBD1 or TRBD2 (6 bases each). The CDR3 runs 13 residues. CDR1 is MDHEN, CDR2 SYDVKM, per germline. V shed 10 bases and J shed 5 bases, with 18 bases lying between them. Written as DNA, the CDR3 is TGTGCCACCCGGGGGCAGCGGGTGAACGAGCAGTACTTC. It codes for CATRGQRVNEQYF.

The chain carries TRBV9 and TRBJ2-2; unclear D gene. The germline CDR1 and CDR2 sequences are SGDLS and YYNGEE. The CDR3 is 13 residues long. Trimming cost V 0 bases and J 6 bases, with 6 bases left between them. The CDR3 coding sequence is TGTGCCAGCAGCGTAGAGCAGGCCGGGGAGCTGTTTTTT. This sequence encodes CASSVEQAGELFF.

J is TRBJ2-2 and V is TRBV27; tentatively, D is TRBD2 (5 bases). V lost 2 bases and J lost 0, with 16 bases in between. The CDR3 spans 18 residues. Germline V gene data show CDR1 as MNHEY and CDR2 as SMNVEV (reference sequence). In DNA, the CDR3 is TGTGCCAGCAGTTTAGTCGCGGGTGAACAGCCGAACACCGGGGAGCTGTTTTTT. Its protein product is CASSLVAGEQPNTGELFF.

The J gene is TRBJ1-3, the V gene TRBV7-9, with D perhaps matching TRBD1 (6 bases). This CDR3 has 17 amino acids. Germline loops: CDR1 SEHNR, CDR2 FQNEAQ (reference sequence). V was trimmed by 1 base and J by 3 bases, leaving 16 bases between them. The DNA of the CDR3 is TGTGCCAGCAGCTTAGTTTATACAGGGAGTAGTGGAAACACCATATATTTT. It encodes CASSLVYTGSSGNTIYF.

The V and J genes are TRBV10-3 and TRBJ1-5; 9 bases are a match to TRBD1. Germline CDR1 ENHRY, CDR2 SYGVKD. This CDR3 spans 19 amino acids. Unmatched junction bases numbered 18, after V lost 2 bases and J lost 7 bases. This CDR3 reads CAISEPKLPGQGTEQPQHF. The DNA for the CDR3 is TGTGCCATCAGTGAGCCAAAACTCCCGGGACAGGGTACGGAGCAGCCCCAGCATTTT.

The chain recombines TRBV11-2 with TRBJ2-7; 10 nucleotides agree with TRBD2. The CDR3 has 17 residues. CDR1 is SGHAT and CDR2 is FQNNGV in the germline V gene. Germline trimming cut 3 bases from V and 6 bases from J; bases unmatched to any gene: 14. Here the CDR3 reads CASSFRLAGDGLCEQYF. The CDR3 DNA follows: TGTGCCAGCAGCTTTCGCCTAGCGGGAGACGGGTTGTGCGAGCAGTACTTC.

The genes are TRBV11-2 and TRBJ2-1, with D unresolved. This CDR3 spans 13 amino acids. Germline CDR1 and CDR2: SGHAT and FQNNGV. V dropped 0 bases and J dropped 6 bases, with 6 bases sitting between them. Here the CDR3 reads CASSLDWVNEQFF. For the CDR3, the DNA is TGTGCCAGCAGCTTAGACTGGGTCAATGAGCAGTTCTTC. Combining the CDR3 with reference TRBV11-2 and TRBJ2-1 gives the whole variable domain EAGVAQSPRYKIIEKRQSVAFWCNPISGHATLYWYQQILGQGPKLLIQFQNNGVVDDSQLPKDRFSAERLKGVDSTLKIQPAKLEDSAVYLCASSLDWVNEQFFGPGTRLTVL.

This rearrangement joins TRBV27 to TRBJ2-3; D ambiguous. Germline-derived CDR1 and CDR2 are MNHEY and SMNVEV (reference sequence). The V and J ends lost 10 bases and 0 bases respectively, with 14 bases between them. The CDR3 runs to 14 residues. The CDR3 nucleotides are TGTGCCACAAGGGTGGTGCCGAGCACAGATACGCAGTATTTT. Its translation: CATRVVPSTDTQYF.

V usage is TRBV7-8 and J usage is TRBJ1-5; 8 nucleotides match TRBD1. Per the germline V gene, CDR1 is SGHVS and CDR2 is FQNEAQ. This CDR3 has 17 amino acids. J was trimmed by 7 bases and V by 5 bases; bases with no gene match: 16. The chain's CDR3 is CASSLLSAQGAGQPQHF. DNA for the CDR3: TGTGCCAGCAGCCTTCTCTCGGCTCAGGGGGCGGGGCAGCCCCAGCATTTT.

The J gene is TRBJ2-1, the V gene TRBV30; tentatively, D is TRBD1 or TRBD2 (5 bases each). V lost 3 bases and J lost 2, with 14 bases in between. The CDR3 sequence is 15 residues long. From germline, CDR1 is GTSNPN and CDR2 SVGIG (reference sequence). The CDR3 protein is CAWSPRDHPYNEQFF. CDR3 sequence (DNA): TGTGCCTGGAGCCCTAGGGACCACCCCTACAATGAGCAGTTCTTC.

The chain joins TRBV5-1 to TRBJ2-1; 11 nucleotides match TRBD1. Germline CDR1 SGHRS, CDR2 YFSETQ. The V gene end was trimmed by 3 bases and the J gene end by 6 bases; junction bases not matched to a gene: 11. The CDR3 covers 17 residues. CDR3 nucleotides: TGCGCCAGCAGCTGCCGGACAGGGGGCTCTGGCCCCAATGAGCAGTTCTTC. As protein: CASSCRTGGSGPNEQFF.

This chain uses TRBV6-4 with TRBJ2-1, with 8 bases identical to TRBD2. The length of the CDR3 is 16 residues. J gave up 4 bases and V 1 base, and 6 bases lay outside the gene matches. Per germline, CDR1 MRHNA and CDR2 SNTAGT. CDR3 DNA sequence: TGTGCCAGCAGTGACTTTCCGGGACTAGGGTACAATGAGCAGTTCTTC. Encoded protein: CASSDFPGLGYNEQFF.

The chain employs TRBV2 and TRBJ2-3; 7 bases agree with TRBD1. Germline V gene lookup returns CDR1 SNHLY and CDR2 FYNNEI. This CDR3 is built from 15 residues. The J segment lost 3 bases and the V segment lost 5 bases, leaving 8 bases of the junction unmatched. The CDR3 sequence: CASSSQGSGTDTQYF. The CDR3, as DNA: TGTGCCAGCAGTTCACAGGGGAGTGGAACAGATACGCAGTATTTT.

This chain uses TRBV7-2 with TRBJ1-2, with D perhaps TRBD1 (6 bases). The V and J ends lost 4 bases and 5 bases respectively, with 17 bases between them. The CDR3 consists of 15 residues. Germline assignment: CDR1 SGHTA and CDR2 FQGNSA. The CDR3 DNA sequence: TGTGCCAGCAGCTCCACGGGGGGGCCTCGGTATGGCTACACCTTC. This gives the protein CASSSTGGPRYGYTF.

The chain recombines TRBV6-5 with TRBJ2-1, with D tentatively TRBD2 (5 bases). V lost 8 bases and J 5 bases, leaving 10 bases between the germline ends. Germline V gives CDR1 MNHEY, CDR2 SVGAGI. This CDR3 comprises 12 residues. Here the CDR3 reads CASLDWNNEQFF. The CDR3 coding sequence is TGTGCCAGCCTGGACTGGAACAATGAGCAGTTCTTC.

The chain recombines TRBV7-9 with TRBJ2-1; 8 nucleotides match TRBD2. Germline V gene data show CDR1 as SEHNR and CDR2 as FQNEAQ (reference sequence). With V trimmed by 5 bases and J by 7 bases, 16 bases remained unmatched. This CDR3 is built from 17 residues. Here the CDR3 reads CASSGWTSPGESNEQFF. The CDR3 DNA sequence: TGTGCCAGCAGCGGATGGACTAGCCCGGGAGAGTCTAATGAGCAGTTCTTC.

This clone showed up just once. The J gene is TRBJ2-5, the V gene TRBV4-1; D is possibly TRBD1 (6 bases). This CDR3 contains 18 residues. Trimming stripped 1 base from V and 2 bases from J, with 20 bases between. Per the germline V gene, CDR1 is MGHRA and CDR2 is YSYEKL. CDR3 protein: CASSQVNLPDSAQETQYF. The CDR3 DNA reads TGCGCCAGCAGCCAAGTTAATCTACCGGACAGTGCGCAAGAGACCCAGTACTTC.

The V call is TRBV7-7, the J call TRBJ2-7; D could derive from TRBD1 or TRBD2 (5 bases each). With 4 bases removed from V and 0 bases from J, the gap between germline ends came to 16 bases. CDR3 length: 16 amino acids. Looked up from germline, CDR1 is SSHAT and CDR2 is FNYEAQ (reference sequence). The CDR3 reads CASSSLRGASSYEQYF. CDR3 in DNA: TGTGCCAGCAGCTCCCTACGGGGCGCTAGCTCCTACGAGCAGTACTTC.

V usage is TRBV28 and J usage is TRBJ2-2; no clear D. V shed 7 bases and J shed 11 bases, with 14 bases lying between them. The CDR3 contains 12 residues. Germline V gene data show CDR1 as MDHEN and CDR2 as SYDVKM. Here the CDR3 DNA reads TGTGCCAGCAAATCTAGTCTAGGAGAGCTGTTTTTT. Its protein is CASKSSLGELFF.

The J gene is TRBJ2-5, the V gene TRBV7-6; no firm D call. The CDR3 covers 16 residues. Germline V gives CDR1 SGHVS, CDR2 FNYEAQ. Trimming stripped 0 bases from V and 1 base from J, with 12 bases between. The CDR3, as DNA: TGTGCCAGCAGCTTAGCGCTTAGGGAAATCCAAGAGACCCAGTACTTC. Its protein product is CASSLALREIQETQYF. The full variable domain, its missing parts supplied by reference TRBV7-6 and TRBJ2-5, is GAGVSQSPRYKVTKRGQDVALRCDPISGHVSLYWYRQALGQGPEFLTYFNYEAQQDKSGLPNDRFSAERPEGSISTLTIQRTEQRDSAMYRCASSLALREIQETQYFGPGTRLLVL.

This chain joins TRBV5-1 and TRBJ2-7; D is ambiguous. The CDR3 runs to 14 residues. The V end was cut by 0 bases, the J end by 9 bases, with 16 bases between. Germline V CDR1 and CDR2: SGHRS, YFSETQ. This CDR3 reads CASSLGRIGVRQYF. The CDR3 nucleotides are TGCGCCAGCAGCTTGGGACGGATCGGAGTCCGGCAGTACTTC.

The chain recombines TRBV6-4 with TRBJ2-7, with 11 bases lining up with TRBD2. The V segment lost 2 bases and the J segment 4 bases; nucleotides outside the gene matches: 10. This CDR3 comprises 17 residues. Germline CDR1 MRHNA, CDR2 SNTAGT. The CDR3 DNA follows: TGTGCCAGCAGTGACCCCAGAATGGGACTAGCGGATTACGAGCAGTACTTC. As protein: CASSDPRMGLADYEQYF.

V usage is TRBV7-7 and J usage is TRBJ2-3, with D possibly TRBD2 on 6 matching bases. The CDR3 is 16 residues long. Per the germline V gene, CDR1 is SSHAT and CDR2 is FNYEAQ (reference sequence). Trimming removed 4 bases from V and 2 bases from J, with 16 bases in between. The DNA for the CDR3 is TGTGCCAGCAGCTCAAACGGGGGTGGCCCCACAGATACGCAGTATTTT. Amino acid sequence: CASSSNGGGPTDTQYF.

V gene TRBV5-4 combines with J gene TRBJ1-4, with 9 bases lining up with TRBD1. The CDR3 loop spans 19 amino acids. V was pared by 5 bases and J by 0 bases, with 14 bases of the junction left unmatched. CDR1 and CDR2 (germline): SGHNT, YYREEE (reference sequence). The CDR3 region has the DNA TGTGCCAGCAGTCCCGGGACAGGGTACCCCTATGCAACTAATGAAAAACTGTTTTTT. It is translated as CASSPGTGYPYATNEKLFF.

This chain connects TRBV15 to TRBJ2-7; D is possibly TRBD1 (5 bases). Germline lookup yields CDR1 LNHNV and CDR2 YYDKDF (reference sequence). The V gene lost 5 bases and the J gene lost 4 bases, with 12 bases spanning the gap. This CDR3 contains 13 residues. CDR3 sequence: CATSGRDSYEQYF. The CDR3 DNA reads as TGTGCCACCAGCGGCAGGGATAGTTACGAGCAGTACTTC.

The chain links TRBV6-5 to TRBJ2-3; D might be TRBD2 (7 bases). Trimming removed 5 bases at V and 6 bases at J, with 18 bases between. CDR1 and CDR2 from the germline V gene are MNHEY and SVGAGI. The CDR3 length is 15 residues. The CDR3 loop reads CASSREGGRRDTQYF. CDR3 DNA: TGTGCCAGCAGTAGAGAGGGGGGGCGGAGGGATACGCAGTATTTT.